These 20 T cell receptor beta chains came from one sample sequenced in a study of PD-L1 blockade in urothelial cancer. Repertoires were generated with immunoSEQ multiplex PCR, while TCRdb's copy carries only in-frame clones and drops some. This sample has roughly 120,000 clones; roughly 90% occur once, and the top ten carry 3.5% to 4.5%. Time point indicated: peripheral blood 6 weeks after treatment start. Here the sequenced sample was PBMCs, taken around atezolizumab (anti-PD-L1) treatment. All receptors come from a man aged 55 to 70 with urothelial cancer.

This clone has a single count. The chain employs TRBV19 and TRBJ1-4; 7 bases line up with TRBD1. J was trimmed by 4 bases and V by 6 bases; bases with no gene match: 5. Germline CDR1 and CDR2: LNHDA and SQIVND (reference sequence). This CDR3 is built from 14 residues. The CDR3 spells CASSRDSYNEKLFF. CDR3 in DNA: TGTGCCAGTAGCCGGGACAGTTATAATGAAAAACTGTTTTTT.

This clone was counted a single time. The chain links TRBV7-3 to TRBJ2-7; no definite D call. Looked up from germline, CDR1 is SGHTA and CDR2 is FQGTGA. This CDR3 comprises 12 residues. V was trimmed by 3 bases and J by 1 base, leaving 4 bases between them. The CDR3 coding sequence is TGTGCCAGCAGCTTTCTTTCCTACGAGCAGTACTTC. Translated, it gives CASSFLSYEQYF. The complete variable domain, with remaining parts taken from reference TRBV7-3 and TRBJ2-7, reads GAGVSQTPSNKVTEKGKYVELRCDPISGHTALYWYRQSLGQGPEFLIYFQGTGAADDSGLPNDRFFAVRPEGSVSTLKIQRTERGDSAVYLCASSFLSYEQYFGPGTRLTVT.

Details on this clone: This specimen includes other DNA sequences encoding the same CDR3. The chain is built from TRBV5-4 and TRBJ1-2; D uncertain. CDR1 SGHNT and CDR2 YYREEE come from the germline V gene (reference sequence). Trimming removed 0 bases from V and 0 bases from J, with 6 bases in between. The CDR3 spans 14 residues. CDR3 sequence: CASSLDSSNYGYTF. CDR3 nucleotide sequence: TGTGCCAGCAGCTTGGACAGTTCTAACTATGGCTACACCTTC.

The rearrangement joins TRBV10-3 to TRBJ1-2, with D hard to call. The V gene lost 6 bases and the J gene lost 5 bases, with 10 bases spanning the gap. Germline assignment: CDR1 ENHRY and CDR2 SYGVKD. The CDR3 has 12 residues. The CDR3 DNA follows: TGTGCCATCAGCGATTTGGAGTATGGCTACACCTTC. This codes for CAISDLEYGYTF.

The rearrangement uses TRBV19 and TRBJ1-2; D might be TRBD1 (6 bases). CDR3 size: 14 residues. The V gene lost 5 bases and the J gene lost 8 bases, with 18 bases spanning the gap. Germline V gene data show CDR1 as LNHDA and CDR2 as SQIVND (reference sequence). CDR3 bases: TGTGCCAGTAGTGACACGGGGGGCGTTGGAGGCTACACCTTC. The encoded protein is CASSDTGGVGGYTF.

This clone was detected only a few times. The CDR3: CASLGQGDEQYF. Here the CDR3 DNA reads TGTGCCAGCCTGGGACAGGGTGACGAGCAGTACTTC. This rearrangement joins TRBV2 to TRBJ2-7; 9 bases fit TRBD1. Trimming cost V 8 bases and J 5 bases; bases outside gene matches: 4. The CDR3 covers 12 residues. Germline V lookup: CDR1 SNHLY, CDR2 FYNNEI.

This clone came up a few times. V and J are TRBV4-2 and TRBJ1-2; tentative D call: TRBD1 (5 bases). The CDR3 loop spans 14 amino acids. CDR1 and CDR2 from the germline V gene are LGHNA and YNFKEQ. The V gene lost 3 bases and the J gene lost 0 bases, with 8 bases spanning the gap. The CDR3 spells CASSQDKTNYGYTF. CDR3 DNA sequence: TGTGCCAGCAGCCAGGACAAGACTAACTATGGCTACACCTTC.

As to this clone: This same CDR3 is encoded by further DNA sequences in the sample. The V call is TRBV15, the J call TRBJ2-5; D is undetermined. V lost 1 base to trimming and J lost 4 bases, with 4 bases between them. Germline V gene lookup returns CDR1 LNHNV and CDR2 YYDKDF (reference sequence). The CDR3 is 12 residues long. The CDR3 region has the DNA TGTGCCACCAGCAGAGGTCGAGAGACCCAGTACTTC. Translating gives CATSRGRETQYF. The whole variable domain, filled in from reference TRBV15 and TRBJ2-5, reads DAMVIQNPRYQVTQFGKPVTLSCSQTLNHNVMYWYQQKSSQAPKLLFHYYDKDFNNEADTPDNFQSRRPNTSFCFLDIRSPGLGDTAMYLCATSRGRETQYFGPGTRLLVL.

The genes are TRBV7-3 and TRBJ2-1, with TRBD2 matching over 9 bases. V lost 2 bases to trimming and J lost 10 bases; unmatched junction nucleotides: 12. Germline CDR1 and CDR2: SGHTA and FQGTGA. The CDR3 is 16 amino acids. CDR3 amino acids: CASSLGASGASGEQFF. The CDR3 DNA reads TGTGCCAGCAGCTTAGGCGCTAGCGGGGCCTCCGGGGAGCAGTTCTTC.

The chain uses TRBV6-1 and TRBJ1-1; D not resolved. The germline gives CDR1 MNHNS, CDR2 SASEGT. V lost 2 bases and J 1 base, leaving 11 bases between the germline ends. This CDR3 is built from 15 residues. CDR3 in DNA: TGTGCCAGCAGTGAAACTCTAGGCACGAACACTGAAGCTTTCTTT. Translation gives CASSETLGTNTEAFF.

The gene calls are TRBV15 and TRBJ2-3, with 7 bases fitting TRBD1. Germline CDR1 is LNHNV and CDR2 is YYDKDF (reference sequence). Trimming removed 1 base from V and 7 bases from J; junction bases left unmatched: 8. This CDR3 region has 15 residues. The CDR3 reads CATSRAPRDRNTQYF. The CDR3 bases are TGTGCCACCAGCAGAGCCCCCCGGGACAGAAATACGCAGTATTTT.

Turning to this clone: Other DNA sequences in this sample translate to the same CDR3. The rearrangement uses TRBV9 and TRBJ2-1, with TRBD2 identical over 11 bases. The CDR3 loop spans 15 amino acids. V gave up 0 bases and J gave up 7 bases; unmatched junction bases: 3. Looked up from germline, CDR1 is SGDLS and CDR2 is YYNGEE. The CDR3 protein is CASSVEGLAENEQFF. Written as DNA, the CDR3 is TGTGCCAGCAGCGTAGAGGGACTAGCGGAGAATGAGCAGTTCTTC. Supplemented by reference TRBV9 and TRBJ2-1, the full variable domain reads DSGVTQTPKHLITATGQRVTLRCSPRSGDLSVYWYQQSLDQGLQFLIQYYNGEERAKGNILERFSAQQFPDLHSELNLSSLELGDSALYFCASSVEGLAENEQFFGPGTRLTVL.

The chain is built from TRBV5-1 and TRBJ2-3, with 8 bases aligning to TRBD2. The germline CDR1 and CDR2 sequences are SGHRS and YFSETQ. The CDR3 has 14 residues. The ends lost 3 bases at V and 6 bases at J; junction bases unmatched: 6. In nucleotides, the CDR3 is TGCGCCAGCAGCTCAAGCGGGGGCGGGGATACGCAGTATTTT. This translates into CASSSSGGGDTQYF.

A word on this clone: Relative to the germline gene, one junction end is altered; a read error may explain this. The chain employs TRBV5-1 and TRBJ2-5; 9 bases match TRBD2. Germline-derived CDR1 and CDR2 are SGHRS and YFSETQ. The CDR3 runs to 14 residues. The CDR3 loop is CASGLAGDGETQYF. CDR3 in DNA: TGCGCCAGCGGCTTAGCGGGGGATGGAGAGACCCAGTACTTC. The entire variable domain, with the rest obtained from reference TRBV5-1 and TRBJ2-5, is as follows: KAGVTQTPRYLIKTRGQQVTLSCSPISGHRSVSWYQQTPGQGLQFLFEYFSETQRNKGNFPGRFSGRQFSNSRSEMNVSTLELGDSALYLCASGLAGDGETQYFGPGTRLLVL.

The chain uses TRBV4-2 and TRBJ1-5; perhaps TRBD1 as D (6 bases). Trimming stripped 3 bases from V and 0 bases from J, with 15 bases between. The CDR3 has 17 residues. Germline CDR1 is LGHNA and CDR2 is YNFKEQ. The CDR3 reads CASSHDGQPDSNQPQHF. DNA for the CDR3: TGTGCCAGCAGCCATGACGGACAGCCCGATAGCAATCAGCCCCAGCATTTT.

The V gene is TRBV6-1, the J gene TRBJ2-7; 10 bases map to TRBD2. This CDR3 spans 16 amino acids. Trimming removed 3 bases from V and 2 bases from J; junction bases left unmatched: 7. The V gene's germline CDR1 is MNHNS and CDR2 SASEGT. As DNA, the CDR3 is TGTGCCAGCAGTGAGCACTCTAGCGGGAGTGCCTACGAGCAGTACTTC. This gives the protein CASSEHSSGSAYEQYF.

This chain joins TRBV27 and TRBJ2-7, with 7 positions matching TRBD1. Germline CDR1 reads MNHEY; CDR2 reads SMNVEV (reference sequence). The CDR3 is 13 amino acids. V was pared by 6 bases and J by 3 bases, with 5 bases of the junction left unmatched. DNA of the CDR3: TGTGCCAGCAGGAGGGACAGTTACTACGAGCAGTACTTC. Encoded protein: CASRRDSYYEQYF.

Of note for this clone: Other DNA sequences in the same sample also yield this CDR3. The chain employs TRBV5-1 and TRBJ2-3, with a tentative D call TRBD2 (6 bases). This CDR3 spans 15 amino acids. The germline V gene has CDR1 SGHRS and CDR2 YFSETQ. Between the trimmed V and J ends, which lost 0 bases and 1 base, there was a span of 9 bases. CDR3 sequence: CASSLGLAGTDTQYF. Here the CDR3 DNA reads TGCGCCAGCAGCTTGGGTTTAGCGGGCACAGATACGCAGTATTTT.

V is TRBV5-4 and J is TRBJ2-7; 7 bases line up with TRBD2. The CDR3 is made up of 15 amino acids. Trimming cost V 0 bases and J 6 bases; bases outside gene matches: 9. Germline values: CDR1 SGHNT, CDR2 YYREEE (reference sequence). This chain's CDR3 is CASSLGGSYEGEQYF. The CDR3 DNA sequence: TGTGCCAGCAGCTTGGGCGGGAGTTATGAGGGCGAGCAGTACTTC.

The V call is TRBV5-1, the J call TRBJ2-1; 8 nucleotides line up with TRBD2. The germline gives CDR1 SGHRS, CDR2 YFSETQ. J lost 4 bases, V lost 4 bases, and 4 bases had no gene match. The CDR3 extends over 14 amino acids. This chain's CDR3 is CASSPGGTYNEQFF. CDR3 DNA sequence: TGCGCCAGCAGCCCGGGGGGGACGTACAATGAGCAGTTCTTC.